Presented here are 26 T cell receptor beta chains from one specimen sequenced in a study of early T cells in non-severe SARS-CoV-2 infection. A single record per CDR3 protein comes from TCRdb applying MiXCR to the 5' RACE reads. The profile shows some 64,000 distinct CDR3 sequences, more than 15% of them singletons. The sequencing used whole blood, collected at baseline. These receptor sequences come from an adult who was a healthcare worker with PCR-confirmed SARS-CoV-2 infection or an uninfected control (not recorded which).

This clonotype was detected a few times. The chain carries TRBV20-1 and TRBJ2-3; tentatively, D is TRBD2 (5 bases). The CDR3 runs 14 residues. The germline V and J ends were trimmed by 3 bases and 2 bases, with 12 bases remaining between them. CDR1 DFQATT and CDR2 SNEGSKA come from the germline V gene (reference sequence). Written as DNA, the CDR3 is TGCAGTGCTAGTGGGCTAGCAGACACAGATACGCAGTATTTT. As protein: CSASGLADTDTQYF.

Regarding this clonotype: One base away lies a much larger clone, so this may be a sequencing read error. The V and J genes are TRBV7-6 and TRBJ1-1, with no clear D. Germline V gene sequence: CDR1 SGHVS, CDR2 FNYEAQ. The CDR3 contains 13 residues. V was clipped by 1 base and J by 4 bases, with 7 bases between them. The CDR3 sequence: CASSLERGTEAFF. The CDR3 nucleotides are TGTGCCAGCAGCTTAGAGCGGGGCACTGAAGCTTTCTTT.

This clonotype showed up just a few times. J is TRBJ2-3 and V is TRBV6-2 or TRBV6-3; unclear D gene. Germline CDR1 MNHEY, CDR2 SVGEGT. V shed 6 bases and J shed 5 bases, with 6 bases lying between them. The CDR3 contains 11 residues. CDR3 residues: CASRLGDTQYF. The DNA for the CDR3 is TGTGCCAGCAGGCTAGGAGATACGCAGTATTTT.

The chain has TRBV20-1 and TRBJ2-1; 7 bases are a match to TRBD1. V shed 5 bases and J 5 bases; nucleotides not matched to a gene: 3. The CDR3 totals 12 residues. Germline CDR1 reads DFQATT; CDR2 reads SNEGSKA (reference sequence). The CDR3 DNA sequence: TGCAGTGCTGGGACAGAGCACAATGAGCAGTTCTTC. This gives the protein CSAGTEHNEQFF.

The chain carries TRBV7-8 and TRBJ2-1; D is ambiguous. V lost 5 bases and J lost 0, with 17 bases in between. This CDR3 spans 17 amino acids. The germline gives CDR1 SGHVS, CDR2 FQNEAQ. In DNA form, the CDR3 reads TGTGCCAGCAGCCTGGTGGTGGGCTTCAGCTCCTACAATGAGCAGTTCTTC. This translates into CASSLVVGFSSYNEQFF.

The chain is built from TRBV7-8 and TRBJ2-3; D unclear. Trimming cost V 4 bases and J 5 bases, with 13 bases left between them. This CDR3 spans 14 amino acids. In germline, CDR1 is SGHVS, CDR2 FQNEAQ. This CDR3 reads CASSWDGDQDTQYF. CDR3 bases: TGTGCCAGCAGCTGGGATGGGGATCAAGATACGCAGTATTTT.

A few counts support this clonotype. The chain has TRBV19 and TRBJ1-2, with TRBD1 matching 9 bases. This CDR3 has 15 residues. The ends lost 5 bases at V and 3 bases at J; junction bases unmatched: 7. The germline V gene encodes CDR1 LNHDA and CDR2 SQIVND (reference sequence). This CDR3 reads CASSPSTGGDYGYTF. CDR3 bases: TGTGCCAGTAGTCCATCGACAGGGGGGGACTATGGCTACACCTTC.

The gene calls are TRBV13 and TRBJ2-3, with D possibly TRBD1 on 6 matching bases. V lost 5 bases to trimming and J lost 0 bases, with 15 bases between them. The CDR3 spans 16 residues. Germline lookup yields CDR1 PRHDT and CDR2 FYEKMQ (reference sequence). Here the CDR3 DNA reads TGTGCCAGCAGCCTACAAGGGGGACACAGCACAGATACGCAGTATTTT. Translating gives CASSLQGGHSTDTQYF.

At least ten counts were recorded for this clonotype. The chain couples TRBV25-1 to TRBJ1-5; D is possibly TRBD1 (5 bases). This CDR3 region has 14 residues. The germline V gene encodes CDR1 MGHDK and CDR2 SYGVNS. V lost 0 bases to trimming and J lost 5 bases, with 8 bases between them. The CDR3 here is CASSEYRADQPQHF. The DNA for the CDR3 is TGTGCCAGCAGTGAATACAGGGCAGATCAGCCCCAGCATTTT.

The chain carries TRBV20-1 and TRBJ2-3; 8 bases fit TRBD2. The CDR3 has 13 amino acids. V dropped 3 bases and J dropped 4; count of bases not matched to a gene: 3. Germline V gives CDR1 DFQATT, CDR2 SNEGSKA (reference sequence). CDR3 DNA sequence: TGCAGTGCTAGCGGGGGGGGGCCAGATACGCAGTATTTT. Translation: CSASGGGPDTQYF.

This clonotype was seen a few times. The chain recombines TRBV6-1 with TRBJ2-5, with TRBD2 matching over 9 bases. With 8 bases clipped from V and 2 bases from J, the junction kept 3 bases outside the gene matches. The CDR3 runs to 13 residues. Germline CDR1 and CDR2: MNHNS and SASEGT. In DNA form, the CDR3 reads TGTGCCAGCTCTGCGGGGGGGCAAGAGACCCAGTACTTC. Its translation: CASSAGGQETQYF.

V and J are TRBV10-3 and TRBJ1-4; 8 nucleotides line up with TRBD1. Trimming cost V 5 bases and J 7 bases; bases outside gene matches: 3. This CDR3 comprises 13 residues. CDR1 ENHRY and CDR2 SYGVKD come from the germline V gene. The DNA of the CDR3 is TGTGCCATCAGTAGGACAGGGATTGAAAAACTGTTTTTT. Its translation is CAISRTGIEKLFF.

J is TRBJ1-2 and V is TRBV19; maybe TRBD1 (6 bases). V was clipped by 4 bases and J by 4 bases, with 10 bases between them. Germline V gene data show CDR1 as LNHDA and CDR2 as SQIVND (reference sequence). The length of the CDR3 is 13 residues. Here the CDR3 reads CASSTMDSYGYTF. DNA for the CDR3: TGTGCCAGTAGTACCATGGACAGCTATGGCTACACCTTC.

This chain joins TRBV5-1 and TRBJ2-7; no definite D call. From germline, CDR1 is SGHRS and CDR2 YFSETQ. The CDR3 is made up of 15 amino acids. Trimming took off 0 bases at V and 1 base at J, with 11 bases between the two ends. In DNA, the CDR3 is TGCGCCAGCAGCTTGGGACGGAAAGCTTCCTACGAGCAGTACTTC. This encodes CASSLGRKASYEQYF.

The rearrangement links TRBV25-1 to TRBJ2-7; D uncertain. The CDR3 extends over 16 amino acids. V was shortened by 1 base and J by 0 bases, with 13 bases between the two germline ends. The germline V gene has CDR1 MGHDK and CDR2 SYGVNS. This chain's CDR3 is CASSESPEAGSYEQYF. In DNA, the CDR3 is TGTGCCAGCAGTGAATCCCCCGAAGCTGGCTCCTACGAGCAGTACTTC.

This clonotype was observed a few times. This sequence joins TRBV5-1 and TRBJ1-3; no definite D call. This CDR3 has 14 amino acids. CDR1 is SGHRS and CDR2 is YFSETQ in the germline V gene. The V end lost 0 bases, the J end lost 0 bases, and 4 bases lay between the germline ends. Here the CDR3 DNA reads TGCGCCAGCAGCTTGGGTGCCTCTGGAAACACCATATATTTT. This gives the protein CASSLGASGNTIYF.

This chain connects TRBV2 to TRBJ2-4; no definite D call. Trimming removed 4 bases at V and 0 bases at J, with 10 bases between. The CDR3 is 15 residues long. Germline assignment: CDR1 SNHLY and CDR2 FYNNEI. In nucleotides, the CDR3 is TGTGCCAGCAGTGGAAGCACTTTAGCCAAAAACATTCAGTACTTC. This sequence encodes CASSGSTLAKNIQYF.

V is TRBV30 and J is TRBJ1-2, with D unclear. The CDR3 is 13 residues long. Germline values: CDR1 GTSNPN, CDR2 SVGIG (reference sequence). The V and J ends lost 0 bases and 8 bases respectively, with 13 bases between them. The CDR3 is CAWSVTGAGGYTF. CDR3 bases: TGTGCCTGGAGTGTCACGGGTGCCGGGGGCTACACCTTC.

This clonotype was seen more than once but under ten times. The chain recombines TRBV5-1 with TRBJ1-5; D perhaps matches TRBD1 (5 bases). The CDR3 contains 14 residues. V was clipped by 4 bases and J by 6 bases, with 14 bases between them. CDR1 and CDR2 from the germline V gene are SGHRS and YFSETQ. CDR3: CASSLSGIGQPQHF. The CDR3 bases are TGCGCCAGCAGCCTATCAGGGATCGGTCAGCCCCAGCATTTT.

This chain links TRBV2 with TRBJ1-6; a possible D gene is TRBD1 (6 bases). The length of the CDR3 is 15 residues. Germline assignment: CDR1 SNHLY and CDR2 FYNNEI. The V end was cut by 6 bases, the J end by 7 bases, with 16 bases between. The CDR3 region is CASSAHGQWNSPLHF. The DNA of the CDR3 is TGTGCCAGCAGCGCCCATGGACAGTGGAATTCACCCCTCCACTTT.

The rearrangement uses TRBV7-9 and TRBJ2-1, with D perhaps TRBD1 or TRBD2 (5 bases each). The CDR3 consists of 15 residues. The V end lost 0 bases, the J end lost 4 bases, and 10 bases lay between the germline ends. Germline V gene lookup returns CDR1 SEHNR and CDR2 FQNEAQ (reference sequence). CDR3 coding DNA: TGTGCCAGCAGCTTAGCGGGGGTTGCATACAATGAGCAGTTCTTC. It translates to CASSLAGVAYNEQFF.

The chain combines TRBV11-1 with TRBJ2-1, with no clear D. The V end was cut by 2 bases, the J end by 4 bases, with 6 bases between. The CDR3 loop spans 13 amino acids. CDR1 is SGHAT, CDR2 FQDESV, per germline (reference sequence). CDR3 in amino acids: CASSLNKYNEQFF. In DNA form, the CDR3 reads TGTGCCAGCAGCTTAAACAAATACAATGAGCAGTTCTTC.

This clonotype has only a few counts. CDR3 nucleotides: TGTGCCTGGAGTGTAGGGCAGGTTGGCTATGGCTACACCTTC. This translates into CAWSVGQVGYGYTF. The chain couples TRBV30 to TRBJ1-2; no definite D call. The CDR3 contains 14 residues. Germline V gives CDR1 GTSNPN, CDR2 SVGIG (reference sequence). The V and J ends lost 0 bases and 4 bases respectively, with 12 bases between them.

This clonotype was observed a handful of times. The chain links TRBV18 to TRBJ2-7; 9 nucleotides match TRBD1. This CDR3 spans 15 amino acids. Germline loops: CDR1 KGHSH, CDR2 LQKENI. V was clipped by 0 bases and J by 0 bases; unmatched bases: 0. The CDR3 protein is CASSPPGQGSYEQYF. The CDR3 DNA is TGTGCCAGCTCACCACCGGGACAGGGCTCCTACGAGCAGTACTTC.

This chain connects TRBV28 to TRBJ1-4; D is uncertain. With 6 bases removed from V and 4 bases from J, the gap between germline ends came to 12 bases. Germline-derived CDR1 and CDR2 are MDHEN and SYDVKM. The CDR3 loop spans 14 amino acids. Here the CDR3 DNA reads TGTGCCAGCAGCCTGGCAGGCATTAATGAAAAACTGTTTTTT. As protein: CASSLAGINEKLFF.

The CDR3 spells CASSLGSRETGELFF. The CDR3 nucleotides are TGTGCCAGCAGCTTGGGATCCCGGGAGACCGGGGAGCTGTTTTTT. The V gene is TRBV11-2, the J gene TRBJ2-2; tentatively, D is TRBD2 (6 bases). V lost 3 bases and J 5 bases, leaving 13 bases between the germline ends. Germline V gives CDR1 SGHAT, CDR2 FQNNGV. CDR3 length: 15 amino acids.